These T cell receptor beta chains were read from a single sample in a study of cytomegalovirus exposure and HLA in healthy donors. This table comes from immunoSEQ multiplex PCR, and its TCRdb copy is limited to in-frame clones, with some not included. Of about 190,000 clones listed, under 85% were seen once; the top ten hold roughly 10%. The sample comprised PBMCs. These receptors were taken from a woman aged 45-65 years in good health and CMV-seropositive. Both conserved end residues are part of each CDR3. D genes are given only for firm matches. Rows may omit the clone size; those that give it use once, few, many or a size class.

>TRBV16|.|.|TRBJ1-1
TGTGCCAGCAGCCAGCGGGGGAAGGACACTGAAGCTTTCTTT
CASSQRGKDTEAFF
>TRBV27|.|.|TRBJ1-2
TGTGCCAGCAGTTCACCCGGCTATGGCTACACCTTC
CASSSPGYGYTF
>TRBV6-6|.|.|TRBJ2-4
TGTGCCAGCAGTTCCCTTTTTGTATCGGCCAAAAACATTCAGTACTTC
CASSSLFVSAKNIQYF
>TRBV4-1|TRBD2|.|TRBJ2-7
TGCGCCAGCAGCCAGAGGCGGGGGGGCTTCGACGAGCAGTACTTC
CASSQRRGGFDEQYF
>TRBV10-1|TRBD2|.|TRBJ2-3
TGCGCCAGCCCGAAGGCGGGGGGAAAAAGAAATACGCAGTATTTT
CASPKAGGKRNTQYF
>TRBV28|.|.|TRBJ1-2
TGTGCCAGCATTGAGCCGTCCAGGGGATCCTATGGCTACACCTTC
CASIEPSRGSYGYTF
>TRBV7-3|TRBD1|.|TRBJ1-2
TGTGCCAGCAGCCAGCAAGGCCGGGACAGGGGGCATGGCTACACCTTC
CASSQQGRDRGHGYTF
>TRBV6-5|.|.|TRBJ1-1
TGTGCCAGCAGTTACTTCGGCAGGGCGAACACTGAAGCTTTCTTT
CASSYFGRANTEAFF
>TRBV7-9|.|.|TRBJ2-2
TGTGCCAGCAGCTTAAATCTACAGGCGAACACCGGGGAGCTGTTTTTT
CASSLNLQANTGELFF
>TRBV5-1|.|.|TRBJ1-3
TGCGCCAGCAGCTTGAGCGGGGGAGGTCTACCTTCTGGAAACACCATATATTTT
CASSLSGGGLPSGNTIYF
>TRBV4-1|TRBD1|few|TRBJ2-7
TGCGCCAGCAGCCCCCTAGGGACAGGGAGCTCCTACGAGCAGTACTTC
CASSPLGTGSSYEQYF
>TRBV9|TRBD1|.|TRBJ1-3
TGTGCCAGCAGCGCCTCATGGGTGACAGGGGTAAAAGGAAACACCATATATTTT
CASSASWVTGVKGNTIYF
>TRBV19|.|.|TRBJ2-3
TGTGCCAGTAGTAGAGTTGGCACAGATACGCAGTATTTT
CASSRVGTDTQYF
>TRBV27|TRBD2|.|TRBJ2-2
TGTGCCAGTGGACTAGTCTACACCGGGGAGCTGTTTTTT
CASGLVYTGELFF
>TRBV29-1|TRBD1|few|TRBJ1-4
TGCAGCGTTGGTTTGTCAGGGGGAAATGAAAAACTGTTTTTT
CSVGLSGGNEKLFF
>TRBV6-4|.|few|TRBJ2-2
TGTGCCACCCGGGACACCGGGGAGCTGTTTTTT
CATRDTGELFF
>TRBV29-1|.|.|TRBJ2-3
TGCAGCGTAGGTAGCGGCGGCACAGATACGCAGTATTTT
CSVGSGGTDTQYF
>TRBV9|.|once|TRBJ2-7
TGTGCCAGCAGCGTAGGGTCTGGAGGGGAGAACGAGCAGTACTTC
CASSVGSGGENEQYF
>TRBV7-2|.|.|TRBJ2-7
TGTGCCAGCAGCTTGCCCGGGAGTCTATACGAGCAGTACTTC
CASSLPGSLYEQYF
>TRBV7-2|TRBD2|once|TRBJ2-1
TGTGCCAGCAGCTTAGGGATGGGACTAGCGGGGGGGCAGCAGTTCTTC
CASSLGMGLAGGQQFF
>TRBV6-1|.|.|TRBJ2-3
TGTGCCAGCAGATTACAGGGTGGCGCAGATACGCAGTATTTT
CASRLQGGADTQYF
>TRBV29-1|.|.|TRBJ2-7
TGCAGCGCCAAGTATCGAGGGGGCTCCTACGAGCAGTACTTC
CSAKYRGGSYEQYF
>TRBV12-5|TRBD2|.|TRBJ2-3
TGTGCTAGTGGTTTGGTACTTCTCGGGGGGACTTTCACAGATACGCAGTATTTT
CASGLVLLGGTFTDTQYF
>TRBV7-9|.|.|TRBJ1-1
TGTGCCAGCAGCTTAGGATGGGGGCGGACGAACACTGAAGCTTTCTTT
CASSLGWGRTNTEAFF
>TRBV2|TRBD2|.|TRBJ2-3
TGTGCCAGCAGTCCATGGGGACTAGCGGGGACAGATACGCAGTATTTT
CASSPWGLAGTDTQYF
>TRBV6-1|TRBD2|.|TRBJ2-3
TGTGCCAGCAGTGGACTAGCGGGGGGGCCAGATACGCAGTATTTT
CASSGLAGGPDTQYF
>TRBV9|TRBD1|.|TRBJ2-3
TGTGCCAGCAGCCTGGGACAGTCTAGCACAGATACGCAGTATTTT
CASSLGQSSTDTQYF
>TRBV27|.|.|TRBJ1-4
TGTGCCAGCTCGCAAGGGACTGCTGAAAAACTGTTTTTT
CASSQGTAEKLFF
>TRBV6-5|.|.|TRBJ1-2
TGTGCCAGCTCAGGGCAGACTTATGGCTACACCTTC
CASSGQTYGYTF
>TRBV7-9|TRBD1|.|TRBJ2-3
TGTGCCAGCAGCTTCAATATGGGCCGGGACAGGGGTAGAGATACGCAGTATTTT
CASSFNMGRDRGRDTQYF
>TRBV28|.|.|TRBJ2-3
TGTGCCAGCAGTTACGTGGGGAGTTGGACAGATACGCAGTATTTT
CASSYVGSWTDTQYF
>TRBV29-1|TRBD2|once|TRBJ2-3
TGCAGCGTTGAAGGGACCACTAGCGGGGTAGGGGATACGCAGTATTTT
CSVEGTTSGVGDTQYF
>TRBV5-4|.|.|TRBJ1-1
TGTGCCAGCAGCTTGTGGGGGGGCGATGAAGCTTTCTTT
CASSLWGGDEAFF
>TRBV29-1|.|.|TRBJ1-2
TGCAGCGTTGAACAAACAGGAAACTATGGCTACACCTTC
CSVEQTGNYGYTF
>TRBV7-9|.|few|TRBJ2-4
TGTGCCAGCAGCTTATTAGGGGGAAGAAGGGACATTCAGTACTTC
CASSLLGGRRDIQYF
>TRBV4-2|.|.|TRBJ1-6
TGTGCCAGCAGCCAAGAGGAGTGGGTTTCTAATTCACCCCTCCACTTT
CASSQEEWVSNSPLHF
>TRBV5-1|.|.|TRBJ2-7
TGCGCCAGCTTCGGGGGAGCAGGGAATTACGAGCAGTACTTC
CASFGGAGNYEQYF
>TRBV14|.|.|TRBJ2-1
TGTGCCAGCAGCCACCTAGGAGCGCAGGGGCACCCCGAGTTCTTC
CASSHLGAQGHPEFF
>TRBV5-6|TRBD1|.|TRBJ1-1
TGTGCCAGCAGCTCCGGGACAGAGCTGGGCACTGAAGCTTTCTTT
CASSSGTELGTEAFF
>TRBV7-3|.|.|TRBJ2-3
TGTGCCAGCAGACCCTGGGGCTGGGGGGGGGCGGATACGCAGTATTTT
CASRPWGWGGADTQYF
>TRBV7-9|TRBD2|.|TRBJ2-1
TGTGCCAGCAGCTTAGCGTTCGGCGGGGGGGCCGATGAGCAGTTCTTC
CASSLAFGGGADEQFF
>TRBV4-1|TRBD1|.|TRBJ1-2
TGCGCCAGCAGCCCTTTTGGACAGGACCACTATGGCTACACCTTC
CASSPFGQDHYGYTF
>TRBV15|TRBD1|.|TRBJ2-5
TGTGCCACCAGCAGAGATTCCCGGGACAGGCGAGAGACCCAGTACTTC
CATSRDSRDRRETQYF
>TRBV7-9|TRBD1|.|TRBJ2-3
TGTGCCAGCAGCTTAGACCTCCTTGCGACAGGGGGGAGCACAGATACGCAGTATTTT
CASSLDLLATGGSTDTQYF
>TRBV7-2|.|.|TRBJ1-2
TGTGCCAGCAGCTTCTCAATCGTGCCTCGGGAAGGCTACACCTTC
CASSFSIVPREGYTF
>TRBV7-3|.|.|TRBJ1-2
TGTGCCAGCAGCTTAACGAGACAGGCCTACTATGGCTACACCTTC
CASSLTRQAYYGYTF
>TRBV4-2|TRBD2|once|TRBJ2-1
TGTGCCAGCAGCCAACCTGGGACTAGCGGGGGGCGCTACTCCTACAATGAGCAGTTCTTC
CASSQPGTSGGRYSYNEQFF
>TRBV28|TRBD1|.|TRBJ2-7
TGTGCCAGCAGCCCCCGGGACAGGGGAGGCTACGAGCAGTACTTC
CASSPRDRGGYEQYF